This T cell receptor (beta chain) emerged from a study of preoperative IRX-2 immunotherapy in early breast cancer (dated by TCRdb to about 2019). Details on this clone: Its antigen remains undetermined. Base qualities are not at hand, and no much larger clone is one base apart.

The germline V end is reduced by 3 bases and the J end by 9 bases; junction bases left unmatched: 5. The CDR3, cysteine through phenylalanine, is 13 amino acids long. CDR3 DNA is the only sequence kept; it has 39 bases, read in frame from the first base. CDR1 is given as KGHSH and CDR2 as LQKENI, both from the germline V gene. The treatment or condition label on this specimen signifies: preoperative locoregional IRX-2 cytokine immunotherapy. The samples were obtained from a phase Ib study that tested preoperative, locoregional IRX-2 cytokine immunotherapy meant to prime immune responses. Before surgery, IRX-2 was given to the donors, who were patients with early-stage breast cancer. Library method: the immunoSEQ multiplex PCR assay. TCRdb's version of the immuneACCESS table is confined to in-frame rearrangements and falls short of the full clone set. An unresolved V gene accounts for under half of the shortfall where checked; the remainder is of unknown origin. Here the sample has 30,000 to 35,000 clones; about 95% occur a single time. The leading ten clones occupy nearly 6.5% of the sample.

The sequence derives from a human donor with breast cancer. Sample collection occurred from a patient treated with IRX-2 immunotherapy. The V gene is TRBV18 and the J gene is TRBJ1-5, with 7 central nucleotides matching TRBD1. This receptor has the CDR3 CASSPGQRWPQHF. The sequenced DNA: TGTGCCAGCTCACCGGGACAGAGGTGGCCCCAGCATTTT.